This T cell receptor beta chain was captured by sequencing in a study of T-cell memory formation after mild COVID-19. Regarding this clonotype: Antigen specificity is unknown.

Each CDR3 protein is one row after TCRdb ran MiXCR on the 5' RACE reads. Among hundreds of thousands of distinct CDR3 sequences listed, less than 25% were seen once. The germline CDR1 and CDR2 sequences are GTSNPN and SVGIG (reference sequence). The CDR3 consists of 12 residues. The V segment lost 0 bases and the J segment 10 bases; nucleotides outside the gene matches: 5. Study conclusions and caveats: There was a balanced CD4/CD8 profile in clones contracting day 15 to 85, and later expanders leaned CD4+. CD8+ contracting clones occupied EMRA, while CD4+ ones occupied mainly CM and EM.

Sequencing used PBMCs or a T cell subset sorted from them (not recorded which). V gene TRBV30 combines with J gene TRBJ1-1, with TRBD1 matching 7 bases. The source of this sequence is an adult woman who had mild COVID-19 (a few samples of this study predate the infection). Cell type and time point are not known. The CDR3 nucleotides are TGTGCCTGGAGTGTATTTGGGACAGCAGCTTTCTTT. It codes for CAWSVFGTAAFF.